These 18 T cell receptor beta chains originate from one sample sequenced in a study of CD8+ T cells in alopecia areata. As the sequencing template, cDNA was produced by extracting RNA and reverse transcribing it. The repertoire was sequenced with immunoSEQ multiplex PCR; TCRdb's copy has only in-frame clones and lacks some. The sample yields some 170,000 clones, roughly 58% seen once. Treatment defined: oral pan-JAK inhibitor, 5-10 mg twice daily. This material consisted of CD4+ T cells sorted from blood, taken between weeks 55 and 70, from a patient treated with tofacitinib. The receptors derive from a human donor with alopecia areata.

J is TRBJ1-2 and V is TRBV29-1, with 9 nucleotides matching TRBD1. Trimming removed 4 bases from V and 6 bases from J; junction bases left unmatched: 3. Germline CDR1 reads SQVTM; CDR2 reads ANQGSEA. There are 12 residues in the CDR3. CDR3 DNA: TGCAGCGTTGGGACAGGGGAGGATGGCTACACCTTC. Amino acids: CSVGTGEDGYTF.

J is TRBJ2-2 and V is TRBV30, with D hard to call. This CDR3 comprises 13 residues. Germline CDR1 and CDR2: GTSNPN and SVGIG (reference sequence). V was clipped by 0 bases and J by 3 bases, with 5 bases between them. CDR3 in DNA: TGTGCCTGGAGTGTTTTGGACACCGGGGAGCTGTTTTTT. This codes for CAWSVLDTGELFF. The full variable domain, rest sourced from reference TRBV30 and TRBJ2-2, is SQTIHQWPATLVQPVGSPLSLECTVEGTSNPNLYWYRQAAGRGLQLLFYSVGIGQISSEVPQNLSASRPQDRQFILSSKKLLLSDSGFYLCAWSVLDTGELFFGEGSRLTVL.

The V gene is TRBV20-1, the J gene TRBJ2-5, with unresolved D. The CDR3 has 10 residues. V dropped 3 bases and J dropped 5 bases, with 4 bases sitting between them. CDR1 and CDR2 (germline): DFQATT, SNEGSKA (reference sequence). The CDR3 coding sequence is TGCAGTGCTAGTTTGGAGACCCAGTACTTC. Encoded protein: CSASLETQYF.

This chain connects TRBV9 to TRBJ1-2; TRBD1 matches 9 bases. The V gene end was trimmed by 4 bases and the J gene end by 6 bases; junction bases not matched to a gene: 7. Germline CDR1 and CDR2: SGDLS and YYNGEE. The length of the CDR3 is 14 residues. In DNA form, the CDR3 reads TGTGCCAGCAGCCTTTGGACAGGGGCGAATGGCTACACCTTC. This translates into CASSLWTGANGYTF.

This clone was observed at least ten times. The chain employs TRBV18 and TRBJ2-1; the D gene is possibly TRBD2 (6 bases). The CDR3 is 14 amino acids. Germline V gene lookup returns CDR1 KGHSH and CDR2 LQKENI. Between the trimmed V and J ends, which lost 6 bases and 7 bases, there was a span of 16 bases. The CDR3 sequence is CASSKGGTSNEQFF. DNA of the CDR3: TGTGCCAGCTCTAAGGGCGGGACTTCGAATGAGCAGTTCTTC.

The J gene is TRBJ2-7, the V gene TRBV7-2; 10 nucleotides match TRBD2. CDR1 and CDR2 from the germline V gene are SGHTA and FQGNSA. Trimming removed 3 bases from V and 3 bases from J; junction bases left unmatched: 2. The CDR3 covers 14 residues. CDR3: CASSFASGGYEQYF. In nucleotides, the CDR3 is TGTGCCAGCAGCTTCGCTAGCGGGGGCTACGAGCAGTACTTC.

The rearrangement joins TRBV7-6 to TRBJ1-2; D possibly corresponds to TRBD1 (6 bases). The CDR3 extends over 14 amino acids. Germline V CDR1 and CDR2: SGHVS, FNYEAQ. Trimming took off 6 bases at V and 7 bases at J, with 18 bases between the two ends. The DNA for the CDR3 is TGTGCCAGCAGTATAGCGGGTGGCAGGGGTGGCTACACCTTC. Amino acids: CASSIAGGRGGYTF.

The sample holds a few counts of this clone. The chain combines TRBV23-1 with TRBJ1-2; 9 bases are a match to TRBD1. TRBV23-1 is identified as an open reading frame with a role that is uncertain. The CDR3 covers 13 residues. The junction had 6 bases not matched to a gene; V was cut back by 6 bases and J by 7 bases. The CDR3 protein is CASRGQGGIGYTF. The DNA for the CDR3 is TGCGCCAGCAGGGGACAGGGAGGAATTGGCTACACCTTC.

The chain combines TRBV30 with TRBJ1-2, with TRBD1 as a possible D gene (5 bases). This CDR3 has 13 residues. Trimming removed 2 bases at V and 5 bases at J, with 12 bases between. Per the germline V gene, CDR1 is GTSNPN and CDR2 is SVGIG (reference sequence). The chain's CDR3 is CAWSYVQGYGYTF. The CDR3 bases are TGTGCCTGGAGTTACGTCCAGGGATATGGCTACACCTTC.

In nucleotides, the CDR3 is TGTGCCAGCAGCGCGCCAGGGTTTGGTGAAAAACTGTTTTTT. It encodes CASSAPGFGEKLFF. This chain links TRBV7-9 with TRBJ1-4; maybe TRBD1 (5 bases). Germline CDR1 SEHNR, CDR2 FQNEAQ (reference sequence). Trimming removed 5 bases from V and 7 bases from J, with 14 bases in between. The CDR3 is 14 amino acids.

V is TRBV30 and J is TRBJ2-3; weak D call: TRBD1 (6 bases). The CDR3 has 15 residues. Germline V gene sequence: CDR1 GTSNPN, CDR2 SVGIG (reference sequence). Trimming left V 0 bases short and J 4 bases short, with 14 bases between. CDR3 DNA: TGTGCCTGGAGTGTACCCAGCCAGGGGCCAGATACGCAGTATTTT. Translation: CAWSVPSQGPDTQYF. The whole variable domain, remainder taken from reference TRBV30 and TRBJ2-3, is SQTIHQWPATLVQPVGSPLSLECTVEGTSNPNLYWYRQAAGRGLQLLFYSVGIGQISSEVPQNLSASRPQDRQFILSSKKLLLSDSGFYLCAWSVPSQGPDTQYFGPGTRLTVL.

The CDR3 coding sequence is TGCGCCAGCAGAGGAGCCACCGTGAGACAGGGGACCTACGAGCAGTACTTC. Its translation: CASRGATVRQGTYEQYF. The V call is TRBV5-1, the J call TRBJ2-7, with 8 bases identical to TRBD1. Germline assignment: CDR1 SGHRS and CDR2 YFSETQ. Losses at the gene ends were 5 bases for V and 2 bases for J; bases not matched to a gene: 15. The CDR3 consists of 17 residues.

The chain employs TRBV30 and TRBJ1-5, with TRBD1 as a possible D gene (6 bases). V lost 2 bases and J 1 base, leaving 18 bases between the germline ends. Germline V lookup: CDR1 GTSNPN, CDR2 SVGIG (reference sequence). The CDR3 is 17 residues long. This chain's CDR3 is CAWSIGLGRGSNQPQHF. In nucleotides, the CDR3 is TGTGCCTGGAGTATTGGCCTGGGGAGGGGGAGCAATCAGCCCCAGCATTTT.

This clone appeared a few times. The chain combines TRBV7-9 with TRBJ2-4; TRBD1 aligns across 9 bases. Germline V gene lookup returns CDR1 SEHNR and CDR2 FQNEAQ (reference sequence). The CDR3 totals 12 residues. V shed 4 bases and J 8 bases; nucleotides not matched to a gene: 0. CDR3 DNA sequence: TGTGCCAGCAGCTGGGACAGGGACATTCAGTACTTC. Its protein product is CASSWDRDIQYF. Filled out from reference TRBV7-9 and TRBJ2-4, the complete variable domain reads DTGVSQNPRHKITKRGQNVTFRCDPISEHNRLYWYRQTLGQGPEFLTYFQNEAQLEKSRLLSDRFSAERPKGSFSTLEIQRTEQGDSAMYLCASSWDRDIQYFGAGTRLSVL.

J is TRBJ2-5 and V is TRBV2, with D uncertain. Trimming pared 7 bases from V and 6 bases from J, leaving 9 bases between. The CDR3 sequence is 11 residues long. Germline CDR1 is SNHLY and CDR2 is FYNNEI. CDR3: CASILLKTQYF. CDR3 coding DNA: TGTGCCAGCATACTATTGAAGACCCAGTACTTC.

V is TRBV9 and J is TRBJ2-3, with TRBD1 identical over 7 bases. V was clipped by 3 bases and J by 3 bases; unmatched bases: 4. Germline-derived CDR1 and CDR2 are SGDLS and YYNGEE. The CDR3 runs to 14 residues. In DNA, the CDR3 is TGTGCCAGCAGCGAGGGACAGTCGACAGATACGCAGTATTTT. It codes for CASSEGQSTDTQYF. The full variable domain, with the rest looked up from reference TRBV9 and TRBJ2-3, is DSGVTQTPKHLITATGQRVTLRCSPRSGDLSVYWYQQSLDQGLQFLIQYYNGEERAKGNILERFSAQQFPDLHSELNLSSLELGDSALYFCASSEGQSTDTQYFGPGTRLTVL.

The genes are TRBV29-1 and TRBJ2-3, with a tentative D call TRBD1 (5 bases). Germline V CDR1 and CDR2: SQVTM, ANQGSEA. The CDR3 contains 13 residues. Between the trimmed V and J ends, which lost 8 bases and 0 bases, there was a span of 12 bases. The CDR3 loop reads CSLKGSSTDTQYF. The CDR3 bases are TGCAGCCTCAAGGGGTCTAGCACAGATACGCAGTATTTT.

V is TRBV29-1 and J is TRBJ2-3; 7 bases fit TRBD1. Germline CDR1 reads SQVTM; CDR2 reads ANQGSEA. The trim removed 6 bases at V and 0 bases at J, leaving 6 bases unmatched. The CDR3 runs 14 residues. Written as DNA, the CDR3 is TGCAGCGTCCGGGACAGAGCTAGCACAGATACGCAGTATTTT. Residues: CSVRDRASTDTQYF.